The 25 T cell receptor beta chains given below trace back to one sample, sequenced in a study of blood T cells in healthy people across ages. A second about 7 to 12 cycle PCR used barcoded and J-beta primers. TCRdb redid the calling of the 5' RACE reads with MiXCR, one entry per CDR3 protein. The sample records 600,000 to 800,000 distinct CDR3 sequences, 52% being singletons. The sequencing sample was made of blood. The receptors shown here come from an elderly woman in good health.

Comment on this clonotype: This sequence may be a read error, since a much larger clone differs from it by one base. The V and J genes are TRBV7-3 and TRBJ2-5, with 12 bases aligning to TRBD2. The CDR3 covers 16 residues. CDR1 is SGHTA and CDR2 is FQGTGA in the germline V gene. V trimming: 4 bases; J trimming: 11 bases; junction bases outside the gene matches: 14. The DNA for the CDR3 is TGTGCCAGCAGCTCCATCACTAGCGGGGGGAGCAATGAGCAGTACTTC. This translates into CASSSITSGGSNEQYF.

The chain joins TRBV7-9 to TRBJ2-1, with 16 bases matching TRBD2. V was pared by 6 bases and J by 3 bases, with 8 bases of the junction left unmatched. The CDR3 covers 18 residues. Germline V gives CDR1 SEHNR, CDR2 FQNEAQ (reference sequence). The CDR3 DNA is TGTGCCAGCAGACCTGGGACTAGCGGGGGGGCCCTCTACAATGAGCAGTTCTTC. This encodes CASRPGTSGGALYNEQFF.

In the case of this clonotype: The junction shows a germline mismatch at one end, possibly a read error. The chain employs TRBV9 and TRBJ1-1; D unclear. This CDR3 spans 12 amino acids. Germline V gives CDR1 SGDLS, CDR2 YYNGEE. CDR3 nucleotide sequence: TGTGCCAGCAGCAATCGGAACACTGGAGCTTTCTTT. This codes for CASSNRNTGAFF.

At least ten counts were recorded for this clonotype. The chain uses TRBV20-1 and TRBJ2-1; 7 nucleotides align to TRBD1. Looked up from germline, CDR1 is DFQATT and CDR2 is SNEGSKA (reference sequence). The junction had 11 bases not matched to a gene; V was cut back by 6 bases and J by 12 bases. The CDR3 extends over 12 amino acids. This CDR3 is CSAGQAGRAQFF. Written as DNA, the CDR3 is TGCAGTGCCGGACAGGCAGGTAGGGCGCAGTTCTTC.

This clonotype has ten or more counts. The chain links TRBV19 to TRBJ2-1, with 12 positions matching TRBD2. Trimming took 3 bases from V and 8 from J; bases not matched to a gene: 8. The germline CDR1 and CDR2 sequences are LNHDA and SQIVND (reference sequence). The CDR3 loop spans 16 amino acids. CDR3 in DNA: TGTGCCAGTAGTATCCTTACTAGCGGGAGGTCCTATGAGCAGTTCTTC. It encodes CASSILTSGRSYEQFF.

This clonotype was observed many times. CDR3 bases: TGTGCCACCAGTGATACAGGGACTCGCGGCGAGCAGTACTTC. Translated: CATSDTGTRGEQYF. The rearrangement links TRBV24-1 to TRBJ2-7; either TRBD1 or TRBD2 may fit D (6 bases each). V shed 3 bases and J shed 6 bases, with 14 bases lying between them. There are 14 residues in the CDR3. Germline V gene sequence: CDR1 KGHDR, CDR2 SFDVKD.

The genes are TRBV6-4 and TRBJ2-6; possibly TRBD1 for D (6 bases). This CDR3 comprises 15 residues. Per the germline V gene, CDR1 is MRHNA and CDR2 is SNTAGT. V lost 2 bases to trimming and J lost 2 bases, with 7 bases between them. The DNA for the CDR3 is TGTGCCAGCAGTGACGAGGGGGCTGGGGCCAACGTCCTGACTTTC. Translating gives CASSDEGAGANVLTF.

The chain is built from TRBV15 and TRBJ2-5; tentatively, D is TRBD1 (6 bases). V lost 3 bases to trimming and J lost 5 bases, with 13 bases between them. Germline V lookup: CDR1 LNHNV, CDR2 YYDKDF (reference sequence). This CDR3 has 14 amino acids. DNA of the CDR3: TGTGCCACCAGCAGCCAGACAGGCGGGGAGACCCAGTACTTC. It yields the protein CATSSQTGGETQYF. Using reference TRBV15 and TRBJ2-5 for the parts outside the CDR3, the full variable domain is DAMVIQNPRYQVTQFGKPVTLSCSQTLNHNVMYWYQQKSSQAPKLLFHYYDKDFNNEADTPDNFQSRRPNTSFCFLDIRSPGLGDTAMYLCATSSQTGGETQYFGPGTRLLVL.

This clonotype occurred once. The rearrangement joins TRBV10-3 to TRBJ2-7, with D tentatively TRBD1 (5 bases). Germline loops: CDR1 ENHRY, CDR2 SYGVKD. Trimming stripped 0 bases from V and 2 bases from J, with 14 bases between. The CDR3 covers 16 residues. This chain's CDR3 is CAISESRLQAPYEQYF. The CDR3 DNA reads TGTGCCATCAGTGAGTCGAGGTTACAGGCCCCCTACGAGCAGTACTTC.

Notes on this clonotype: A single base separates this from a much larger clone, so it may be a read error. V gene TRBV12-3 or TRBV12-4 combines with J gene TRBJ2-7; TRBD2 matches at 9 bases. The CDR3 covers 14 residues. Germline trimming cut 6 bases from V and 7 bases from J; bases unmatched to any gene: 10. The CDR3 region has the DNA TGTGCCAGCAGCTTGCGGGAGGGGGGCAATGAGCAGTACTTC. As protein: CASSLREGGNEQYF.

Note on this clonotype: Germline is not matched at one junction end, which may reflect a read error. This chain links TRBV7-7 with TRBJ2-5; D possibly corresponds to TRBD1 (5 bases). This CDR3 spans 15 amino acids. Germline values: CDR1 SSHAT, CDR2 FNYEAQ (reference sequence). The CDR3 is CASSLGVKGQETQYF. CDR3 nucleotides: TGTGCTAGCAGCTTAGGGGTAAAAGGGCAAGAGACCCAGTACTTC.

The CDR3 DNA reads TGTGCCAGCAGTACTACAACAGGGAAAGGGGTCCTGACTTTC. Encoded protein: CASSTTTGKGVLTF. This chain uses TRBV6-1 with TRBJ2-6; the D gene is possibly TRBD1 (6 bases). The CDR3 is 14 residues long. Trimming took off 5 bases at V and 13 bases at J, with 18 bases between the two ends. The germline V gene has CDR1 MNHNS and CDR2 SASEGT.

Worth noting for this clonotype: This sequence may be a read error, since a much larger clone differs from it by one base. The chain recombines TRBV12-3 or TRBV12-4 with TRBJ1-2; D not certain. Trimming cost V 7 bases and J 4 bases, with 10 bases left between them. The CDR3 has 12 amino acids. CDR3 region: CASISIGYGYTF. The CDR3 DNA is TGTGCCAGCATTTCTATCGGCTATGGCTACACCTTC.

In its sample, this clonotype was seen a few times. The chain employs TRBV12-3 or TRBV12-4 and TRBJ2-5, with D tentatively TRBD1 or TRBD2 (5 bases each). The CDR3 has 15 residues. Trimming cost V 5 bases and J 3 bases, with 16 bases left between them. CDR3 amino acids: CASSPRVGVKETQYF. CDR3 nucleotides: TGTGCCAGCAGTCCGCGAGTGGGGGTGAAAGAGACCCAGTACTTC.

This clonotype has just a few counts. This chain connects TRBV10-3 to TRBJ2-3, with D hard to call. The CDR3 is made up of 15 amino acids. V gave up 10 bases and J gave up 1 base, with 18 bases separating them. The germline V gene encodes CDR1 ENHRY and CDR2 SYGVKD. This CDR3 is CATLHAVRGTDTQYF. CDR3 coding DNA: TGTGCCACCCTTCACGCGGTTCGCGGCACAGATACGCAGTATTTT.

The table lists this clonotype with a few counts. This chain connects TRBV20-1 to TRBJ1-2, with D unresolved. This CDR3 has 12 residues. From germline, CDR1 is DFQATT and CDR2 SNEGSKA (reference sequence). V was trimmed by 6 bases and J by 4 bases, leaving 12 bases between them. In DNA form, the CDR3 reads TGCAGTGCGGCCCCGGCGGGCTATGGCTACACCTTC. This gives the protein CSAAPAGYGYTF.

This clonotype was counted a single time. The V call is TRBV27, the J call TRBJ2-3; 11 positions match TRBD2. Germline V CDR1 and CDR2: MNHEY, SMNVEV (reference sequence). CDR3 length equals 15 residues. V shed 10 bases, J shed 3 bases, and the junction held 9 bases outside the gene matches. The CDR3 DNA reads as TGTGCCACTCAACTAGCGGGGGTATCGACAGATACGCAGTATTTT. Residues: CATQLAGVSTDTQYF.

The chain couples TRBV7-9 to TRBJ2-7, with D possibly matching TRBD2 (6 bases). The end of the DNA aligns better with TRBJ2-5, so the J call may be wrong. The germline V gene has CDR1 SEHNR and CDR2 FQNEAQ (reference sequence). This CDR3 is 15 amino acids long. CDR3 loop: CASSLALGGEETQYF. The CDR3 DNA reads as TGTGCCAGCAGCTTAGCCCTTGGCGGGGAAGAGACCCAGTACTTC.

A word on this clonotype: One end of the junction is discordant with germline, which a read error may explain. The chain employs TRBV12-3 or TRBV12-4 and TRBJ2-1; 11 positions match TRBD2. The CDR3 extends over 15 amino acids. CDR3 sequence reads: CASSSLAGDGGEQFF. The CDR3 nucleotides are TGCGCCAGCAGTTCACTAGCGGGAGATGGGGGAGAGCAGTTCTTC.

The CDR3 coding sequence is TGCAGCGTGTCGAACACCGGGGAGCTGTTTTTT. Translated, it gives CSVSNTGELFF. The V and J genes are TRBV29-1 and TRBJ2-2; D call uncertain. Trimming stripped 6 bases from V and 0 bases from J, with 2 bases between. CDR3 size: 11 residues. From germline, CDR1 is SQVTM and CDR2 ANQGSEA.

At least ten counts were recorded for this clonotype. V is TRBV7-9 and J is TRBJ2-1, with a possible D match to TRBD2 (7 bases). The CDR3 loop spans 15 amino acids. V gave up 2 bases and J gave up 15 bases, with 23 bases separating them. Germline CDR1 and CDR2: SEHNR and FQNEAQ (reference sequence). CDR3 nucleotides: TGTGCCAGCAGCTTATGGGTCGGGGGGCCACAATCCTGGTTCTTC. Translated, it gives CASSLWVGGPQSWFF.

The J gene is TRBJ2-7, the V gene TRBV12-3 or TRBV12-4; no reliable D call. CDR3 length equals 13 residues. V was trimmed by 8 bases and J by 6 bases, leaving 17 bases between them. CDR3 in DNA: TGTGCCAGCTGCGGCGGAGTACACTGCGAGCAGTACTTC. Translation: CASCGGVHCEQYF.

Concerning this clonotype itself: A much larger clone is a single base away; this may be a read error. The chain uses TRBV6-6 and TRBJ2-4; perhaps TRBD2 as D (5 bases). The germline V gene has CDR1 MNHNY and CDR2 SVGAGI (reference sequence). CDR3 length: 14 residues. The CDR3 here is CASSLDLAKTIQYF. The CDR3 DNA reads TGTGCCAGCAGTCTCGATCTAGCCAAAACCATTCAGTACTTC.

This clonotype has ten or more counts. The V call is TRBV15, the J call TRBJ1-4, with D perhaps TRBD1 (5 bases). V dropped 0 bases and J dropped 8 bases, with 13 bases sitting between them. Looked up from germline, CDR1 is LNHNV and CDR2 is YYDKDF (reference sequence). This CDR3 region has 15 residues. CDR3 region: CATSRDPGGGEKLFF. As DNA, the CDR3 is TGTGCCACCAGCAGAGATCCGGGGGGAGGAGAAAAACTGTTTTTT.

The chain joins TRBV6-6 to TRBJ2-1; no clear D. V dropped 4 bases and J dropped 13 bases, with 23 bases sitting between them. This CDR3 contains 15 residues. CDR1 is MNHNY, CDR2 SVGAGI, per germline (reference sequence). The CDR3 reads CASSLGGSKGETQFF. CDR3 sequence (DNA): TGTGCCAGCAGTTTGGGTGGCTCAAAAGGAGAGACCCAGTTCTTC.